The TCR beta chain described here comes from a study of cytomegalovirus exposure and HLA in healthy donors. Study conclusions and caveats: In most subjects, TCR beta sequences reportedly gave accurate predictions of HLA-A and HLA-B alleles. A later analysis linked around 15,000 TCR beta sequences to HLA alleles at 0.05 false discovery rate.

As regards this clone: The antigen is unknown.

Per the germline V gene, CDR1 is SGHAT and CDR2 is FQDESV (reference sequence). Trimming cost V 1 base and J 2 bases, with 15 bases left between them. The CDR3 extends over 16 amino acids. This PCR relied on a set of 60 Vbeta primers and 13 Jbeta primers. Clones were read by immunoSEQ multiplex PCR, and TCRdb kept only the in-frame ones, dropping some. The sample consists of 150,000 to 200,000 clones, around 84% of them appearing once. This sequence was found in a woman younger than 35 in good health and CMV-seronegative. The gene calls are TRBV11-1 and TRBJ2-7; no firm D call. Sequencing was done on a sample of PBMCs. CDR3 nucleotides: TGTGCCAGCAGCTTAGGGGTCCGACATTCTACCTACGAGCAGTACTTC. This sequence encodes CASSLGVRHSTYEQYF. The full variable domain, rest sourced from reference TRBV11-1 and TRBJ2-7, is EAEVAQSPRYKITEKSQAVAFWCDPISGHATLYWYRQILGQGPELLVQFQDESVVDDSQLPKDRFSAERLKGVDSTLKIQPAELGDSAMYLCASSLGVRHSTYEQYFGPGTRLTVT.